This T cell receptor (beta chain) was sequenced for a study of shared clonotypes between healthy human individuals. Measured with immunoSEQ multiplex PCR; TCRdb has only the in-frame clones, and not every one. The sample lists 950,000 to 1,200,000 clones, roughly 77% occurring once. CDR1 and CDR2 from the germline V gene are MDHEN and SYDVKM. V was trimmed by 3 bases and J by 3 bases, leaving 12 bases between them. The CDR3 spans 14 residues. The TCR was taken from a man younger than 35 in good health. Some clones in this sample may be carry-over from other donors' samples. The V gene is TRBV28, the J gene TRBJ2-7, with D unclear. The sample was memory CD4+ T cells from PBMCs. Subset defined: CD45RA-negative fraction. The CDR3 reads CASSLSYPDYEQYF. CDR3 bases: TGTGCCAGCAGTTTGAGTTACCCCGACTACGAGCAGTACTTC.